These 17 T cell receptor beta chains came from one sample sequenced in a study of OX40 agonist ivuxolimab in advanced cancers. Clones were read by immunoSEQ multiplex PCR, and TCRdb kept only the in-frame ones, dropping some. The table includes roughly 50,000 clones, roughly three quarters detected once. The sample here was CD4+ or CD8+ T cells sorted from blood, taken in a trial of the OX40 agonist ivuxolimab. The receptors originated from an adult with an advanced solid tumor such as melanoma, head and neck, liver or kidney cancer.

The chain has TRBV9 and TRBJ2-2; D remains unclear. Trimming shortened V by 0 bases and J by 1 base, and 7 bases separated the two germline ends. This CDR3 has 15 amino acids. Germline CDR1 reads SGDLS; CDR2 reads YYNGEE. CDR3 DNA sequence: TGTGCCAGCAGCGTAGGGCACAGGAACACCGGGGAGCTGTTTTTT. As protein: CASSVGHRNTGELFF.

The table lists this clone with many counts. V gene TRBV2 combines with J gene TRBJ2-7, with D possibly being TRBD1 (6 bases). This CDR3 contains 14 residues. CDR1 is SNHLY, CDR2 FYNNEI, per germline. With 7 bases removed from V and 3 bases from J, the gap between germline ends came to 16 bases. CDR3 in DNA: TGTGCCAGCAAACCAGGGGAGCTCAACTACGAGCAGTACTTC. Translation: CASKPGELNYEQYF.

The J gene is TRBJ2-1, the V gene TRBV5-1; D may correspond to TRBD1 or TRBD2 (5 bases each). Trimming stripped 1 base from V and 0 bases from J, with 17 bases between. The CDR3 loop spans 18 amino acids. The germline CDR1 and CDR2 sequences are SGHRS and YFSETQ. The CDR3 loop reads CASSLNQGAASSYNEQFF. The CDR3 DNA reads as TGCGCCAGCAGCTTGAATCAGGGAGCTGCTAGCTCCTACAATGAGCAGTTCTTC.

V and J are TRBV19 and TRBJ1-5, with a tentative D call TRBD1 (5 bases). This CDR3 spans 15 amino acids. V was shortened by 8 bases and J by 0 bases, with 14 bases between the two germline ends. The germline V gene encodes CDR1 LNHDA and CDR2 SQIVND (reference sequence). CDR3 nucleotide sequence: TGTGCCAGTCGACTGACAGTTAATAGCAATCAGCCCCAGCATTTT. Translating gives CASRLTVNSNQPQHF.

J is TRBJ1-2 and V is TRBV6-5, with D maybe TRBD1 (5 bases). Deletions cut 6 bases from V and 6 bases from J, with 14 bases between. Germline values: CDR1 MNHEY, CDR2 SVGAGI. This CDR3 has 13 residues. The CDR3 DNA reads as TGTGCCAGCAGACCTTCTTTGGGGGATGGCTACACCTTC. Translating gives CASRPSLGDGYTF.

This chain uses TRBV18 with TRBJ2-5; 12 positions match TRBD2. This CDR3 has 17 amino acids. The germline gives CDR1 KGHSH, CDR2 LQKENI. V was clipped by 5 bases and J by 1 base; unmatched bases: 8. CDR3 DNA sequence: TGTGCCAGCTCAATGACTAGCGGGAGAGGGGTCCAAGAGACCCAGTACTTC. This translates into CASSMTSGRGVQETQYF.

The chain links TRBV27 to TRBJ2-3; 10 bases line up with TRBD2. Trimming removed 8 bases from V and 5 bases from J; junction bases left unmatched: 7. CDR3 length equals 14 residues. CDR1 MNHEY and CDR2 SMNVEV come from the germline V gene (reference sequence). CDR3 loop: CASQGGLAKDTQYF. CDR3 nucleotides: TGTGCCAGCCAAGGGGGACTAGCGAAAGATACGCAGTATTTT.

This clone was picked up one time. The J gene is TRBJ2-3, the V gene TRBV14; D ambiguous. Germline values: CDR1 SGHDN, CDR2 FVKESK. The V end lost 1 base, the J end lost 3 bases, and 11 bases lay between the germline ends. The length of the CDR3 is 15 residues. The CDR3 DNA is TGTGCCAGCAGCCAAGGAAGGTACGGGACAGATACGCAGTATTTT. This sequence encodes CASSQGRYGTDTQYF.

The chain links TRBV15 to TRBJ1-4, with 11 nucleotides matching TRBD1. The V segment lost 8 bases and the J segment 7 bases; nucleotides outside the gene matches: 9. Germline lookup yields CDR1 LNHNV and CDR2 YYDKDF (reference sequence). The CDR3 spans 15 residues. This CDR3 is CATSAGGQGGEKLFF. The CDR3 DNA follows: TGTGCCACCTCTGCCGGGGGACAGGGGGGTGAAAAACTGTTTTTT.

The gene calls are TRBV9 and TRBJ2-5; 7 bases fit TRBD1. V lost 4 bases, J lost 2 bases, and 8 bases stayed unmatched. The CDR3 extends over 15 amino acids. Germline loops: CDR1 SGDLS, CDR2 YYNGEE. As DNA, the CDR3 is TGTGCCAGCAGCCTGAACAGGGGTATACAAGAGACCCAGTACTTC. Its translation: CASSLNRGIQETQYF.

This clone has just one count. The chain has TRBV2 and TRBJ2-7; tentatively, D is TRBD2 (5 bases). V was clipped by 8 bases and J by 5 bases, with 10 bases between them. Germline CDR1 SNHLY, CDR2 FYNNEI. The length of the CDR3 is 11 residues. The CDR3 DNA reads as TGTGCCAGCGTCGGGGTCCACGAGCAGTACTTC. Residues: CASVGVHEQYF.

The chain uses TRBV19 and TRBJ1-1; the D is unclear. The CDR3 runs 14 residues. Trimming shortened V by 2 bases and J by 6 bases, and 13 bases separated the two germline ends. CDR1 and CDR2 (germline): LNHDA, SQIVND (reference sequence). This chain's CDR3 is CASSITGLFSEAFF. Here the CDR3 DNA reads TGTGCCAGTAGTATAACGGGGTTGTTTTCTGAAGCTTTCTTT.

The chain recombines TRBV5-4 with TRBJ2-7, with 16 positions matching TRBD2. CDR1 is SGHNT, CDR2 YYREEE, per germline (reference sequence). Trimming at V came to 4 bases and at J to 6 bases, leaving 4 bases not matched to a gene. The CDR3 has 15 amino acids. DNA for the CDR3: TGTGCCAGCAGCAGGGGACTAGCGGGAGGGTCCGAGCAGTACTTC. This gives the protein CASSRGLAGGSEQYF. Drawing the rest from reference TRBV5-4 and TRBJ2-7, the complete variable domain is ETGVTQSPTHLIKTRGQQVTLRCSSQSGHNTVSWYQQALGQGPQFIFQYYREEENGRGNFPPRFSGLQFPNYSSELNVNALELDDSALYLCASSRGLAGGSEQYFGPGTRLTVT.

V and J are TRBV27 and TRBJ2-7, with TRBD2 identical over 7 bases. The CDR3 contains 16 residues. CDR1 is MNHEY and CDR2 is SMNVEV in the germline V gene (reference sequence). Trimming removed 3 bases from V and 5 bases from J; junction bases left unmatched: 13. CDR3 coding DNA: TGTGCCAGCAGTTTCCAGGTCGGGGCTCGGGGGGACGAGCAGTACTTC. As protein: CASSFQVGARGDEQYF.

The rearrangement joins TRBV27 to TRBJ2-4, with 10 bases lining up with TRBD2. V lost 5 bases, J lost 7 bases, and 8 bases stayed unmatched. Germline V gene lookup returns CDR1 MNHEY and CDR2 SMNVEV (reference sequence). The CDR3 has 15 residues. The CDR3 DNA reads TGTGCCAGCAGTCACCTAGCGGGAGTGTGGAACATTCAGTACTTC. Its translation: CASSHLAGVWNIQYF.

This chain joins TRBV6-5 and TRBJ2-7; no clear D gene. The length of the CDR3 is 12 residues. CDR1 is MNHEY, CDR2 SVGAGI, per germline. V lost 0 bases and J lost 7, with 7 bases in between. CDR3 bases: TGTGCCAGCAGTTACTCTTCCAAAGAGCAGTACTTC. As protein: CASSYSSKEQYF.

V is TRBV25-1 and J is TRBJ2-5; D is possibly TRBD1 (5 bases). Per germline, CDR1 MGHDK and CDR2 SYGVNS. The CDR3 runs to 14 residues. The germline V and J ends were trimmed by 7 bases and 1 base, with 13 bases remaining between them. The CDR3 DNA sequence: TGTGCCAGCATGACGGCAGGGCGCCAAGAGACCCAGTACTTC. This gives the protein CASMTAGRQETQYF. Using reference TRBV25-1 and TRBJ2-5 for the parts outside the CDR3, the full variable domain is EADIYQTPRYLVIGTGKKITLECSQTMGHDKMYWYQQDPGMELHLIHYSYGVNSTEKGDLSSESTVSRIRTEHFPLTLESARPSHTSQYLCASMTAGRQETQYFGPGTRLLVL.